These 30 T cell receptor beta chains were all obtained from the same sample, sequenced in a study of cytomegalovirus exposure and HLA in healthy donors. This PCR relied on a set of 60 Vbeta primers and 13 Jbeta primers. The repertoire was sequenced with immunoSEQ multiplex PCR; TCRdb's copy has only in-frame clones and lacks some. Counted here are about 190,000 clones, 70% to 75% occurring once; the ten biggest clones make up more than 4%. Material: PBMCs. The receptor source for this set is a young man in good health and CMV-seropositive.

The V gene is TRBV30, the J gene TRBJ2-5; tentative D call: TRBD1 (5 bases). The germline gives CDR1 GTSNPN, CDR2 SVGIG (reference sequence). V lost 0 bases, J lost 4 bases, and 6 bases lay in between. The CDR3 consists of 12 residues. For the CDR3, the DNA is TGTGCCTGGAGTGTGCAGGGAGAGACCCAGTACTTC. This sequence encodes CAWSVQGETQYF.

CDR3 amino acids: CASSQAPGGNYGYTF. DNA of the CDR3: TGCGCCAGCAGCCAAGCCCCGGGGGGCAACTATGGCTACACCTTC. The chain combines TRBV4-1 with TRBJ1-2; a possible D gene is TRBD1 (6 bases). Germline values: CDR1 MGHRA, CDR2 YSYEKL. The CDR3 runs to 15 residues. V lost 1 base and J 2 bases, leaving 11 bases between the germline ends.

The rearrangement links TRBV6-5 to TRBJ1-3; D ambiguous. Deletions cut 8 bases from V and 0 bases from J, with 11 bases between. This CDR3 spans 14 amino acids. Germline CDR1 is MNHEY and CDR2 is SVGAGI. The CDR3 DNA follows: TGTGCCAGCGGTTTTGTCTCCTCTGGAAACACCATATATTTT. This gives the protein CASGFVSSGNTIYF.

V usage is TRBV5-1 and J usage is TRBJ1-2, with D uncertain. This CDR3 is built from 13 residues. With 0 bases removed from V and 6 bases from J, the gap between germline ends came to 9 bases. Germline CDR1 and CDR2: SGHRS and YFSETQ. CDR3 in amino acids: CASSLDGRNGYTF. CDR3 nucleotides: TGCGCCAGCAGCTTGGACGGCAGGAATGGCTACACCTTC.

The V and J genes are TRBV5-6 and TRBJ2-5; perhaps TRBD2 as D (6 bases). CDR3 length equals 15 residues. V lost 4 bases and J lost 7, with 20 bases in between. Germline CDR1 and CDR2: SGHDT and YYEEEE. The DNA for the CDR3 is TGTGCCAGCAGCCCCTTTGACGGGGGAGGAGGGACCCAGTACTTC. This gives the protein CASSPFDGGGGTQYF.

The table lists this clone with a few counts. The chain couples TRBV5-4 to TRBJ2-3, with D possibly being TRBD1 (6 bases). This CDR3 region has 15 residues. CDR1 is SGHNT and CDR2 is YYREEE in the germline V gene (reference sequence). V lost 4 bases and J lost 1, with 13 bases in between. The CDR3 region is CASSGLDSGTDTQYF. DNA for the CDR3: TGTGCCAGCAGCGGCCTGGACAGCGGCACAGATACGCAGTATTTT.

This clone has more than one count but fewer than ten. This chain uses TRBV12-5 with TRBJ1-5; D is ambiguous. CDR3 length: 13 residues. Trimming stripped 1 base from V and 5 bases from J, with 6 bases between. The germline V gene encodes CDR1 LGHNT and CDR2 FRNRAP. The CDR3 loop reads CASGLEEYQPQHF. CDR3 coding DNA: TGTGCTAGTGGTTTGGAAGAGTATCAGCCCCAGCATTTT.

J is TRBJ1-2 and V is TRBV7-2, with a weak D call TRBD1 (5 bases). The CDR3 is 15 amino acids. Trimming took 0 bases from V and 8 from J, leaving 16 bases between them. Germline V CDR1 and CDR2: SGHTA, FQGNSA. The CDR3 spells CASSLAGRGLRGYTF. CDR3 sequence (DNA): TGTGCCAGCAGCTTAGCGGGTAGGGGTCTGAGGGGCTACACCTTC.

The V call is TRBV7-2, the J call TRBJ2-5, with a weak D call TRBD1 (5 bases). Germline CDR1 SGHTA, CDR2 FQGNSA. The CDR3 has 13 residues. V lost 3 bases and J 3 bases, leaving 8 bases between the germline ends. The CDR3 DNA follows: TGTGCCAGCAGCTTGGGGCCAAAAGAGACCCAGTACTTC. This translates into CASSLGPKETQYF.

V gene TRBV18 combines with J gene TRBJ1-2; 7 positions match TRBD1. In germline, CDR1 is KGHSH, CDR2 LQKENI. The CDR3 is 16 residues long. J gave up 6 bases and V 6 bases, and 16 bases lay outside the gene matches. The DNA for the CDR3 is TGTGCCAGCTCCAACCTCCGGGACAGTGGAGGGGATGGCTACACCTTC. This translates into CASSNLRDSGGDGYTF. Based on the CDR3 plus reference TRBV18 and TRBJ1-2, the full variable domain is NAGVMQNPRHLVRRRGQEARLRCSPMKGHSHVYWYRQLPEEGLKFMVYLQKENIIDESGMPKERFSAEFPKEGPSILRIQQVVRGDSAAYFCASSNLRDSGGDGYTFGSGTRLTVV.

This chain connects TRBV19 to TRBJ2-1; TRBD1 matches 7 bases. V gave up 5 bases and J gave up 5 bases; unmatched junction bases: 9. Germline V gene lookup returns CDR1 LNHDA and CDR2 SQIVND (reference sequence). The length of the CDR3 is 15 residues. The CDR3 DNA sequence: TGTGCCAGTAGTGACAGGGCCGCGCTAGACAATGAGCAGTTCTTC. Translating gives CASSDRAALDNEQFF.

CDR3 protein: CASSPTGGVSQPQHF. CDR3 nucleotide sequence: TGTGCCAGCAGCCCAACAGGGGGCGTGAGTCAGCCCCAGCATTTT. The V and J genes are TRBV7-2 and TRBJ1-5; 9 nucleotides align to TRBD1. Germline trimming cut 5 bases from V and 6 bases from J; bases unmatched to any gene: 8. The CDR3 is made up of 15 amino acids. Germline V CDR1 and CDR2: SGHTA, FQGNSA.

CDR3 nucleotides: TGTGCCAGCAGTTGGCGGTCCAGGGCGGTAGATACGCAGTATTTT. It is translated as CASSWRSRAVDTQYF. This chain uses TRBV27 with TRBJ2-3; D may be TRBD1 (5 bases). Looked up from germline, CDR1 is MNHEY and CDR2 is SMNVEV (reference sequence). The CDR3 is 15 residues long. The V gene lost 4 bases and the J gene lost 5 bases, with 16 bases spanning the gap.

The V and J genes are TRBV9 and TRBJ2-3; TRBD2 agrees at 9 bases. The germline CDR1 and CDR2 sequences are SGDLS and YYNGEE. Germline trimming cut 3 bases from V and 4 bases from J; bases unmatched to any gene: 18. The CDR3 is 19 amino acids. The CDR3: CASSGNRVPAGGGSDTQYF. DNA for the CDR3: TGTGCCAGCAGCGGTAACAGGGTACCAGCGGGAGGAGGCTCAGATACGCAGTATTTT.

The CDR3 region has the DNA TGCGCCAGCAGCCAAGATCGAGAACAGCCCTACGAGCAGTACTTC. Translating gives CASSQDREQPYEQYF. The chain combines TRBV4-3 with TRBJ2-7; no firm D call. CDR3 length equals 15 residues. Looked up from germline, CDR1 is LGHNA and CDR2 is YSLEER. V shed 0 bases and J shed 2 bases, with 11 bases lying between them.

V gene TRBV13 combines with J gene TRBJ2-3, with 7 positions matching TRBD2. V dropped 4 bases and J dropped 1; count of bases not matched to a gene: 8. Germline CDR1 reads PRHDT; CDR2 reads FYEKMQ (reference sequence). The CDR3 is 16 amino acids. The CDR3 DNA sequence: TGTGCCAGCAGCTGGTCGAGCGGGGCGGGCACAGATACGCAGTATTTT. Protein product: CASSWSSGAGTDTQYF.

The chain joins TRBV4-1 to TRBJ2-5; D gene uncertain. Trimming removed 1 base at V and 5 bases at J, with 14 bases between. Germline loops: CDR1 MGHRA, CDR2 YSYEKL. The CDR3 has 15 amino acids. Written as DNA, the CDR3 is TGCGCCAGCAGCCAAGTTGATAACGTCGGTGAGACCCAGTACTTC. It codes for CASSQVDNVGETQYF.

The chain combines TRBV7-2 with TRBJ2-7, with TRBD1 identical over 9 bases. This CDR3 has 17 residues. V lost 5 bases and J lost 4; bases outside the gene matches: 15. Germline CDR1 is SGHTA and CDR2 is FQGNSA. The CDR3 loop is CASSDTPPGQGLYEQYF. CDR3 in DNA: TGTGCCAGCAGCGATACCCCACCGGGACAGGGACTTTACGAGCAGTACTTC.

The CDR3 DNA follows: TGTGCCACCAGCAGAGAGATAGGGGCAGGGGGCTTCGGCAAGCCCCAGCATTTT. It is translated as CATSREIGAGGFGKPQHF. The chain combines TRBV15 with TRBJ1-5, with 8 bases lining up with TRBD1. J was trimmed by 8 bases and V by 0 bases; bases with no gene match: 15. The germline CDR1 and CDR2 sequences are LNHNV and YYDKDF (reference sequence). CDR3 length: 18 amino acids.

J is TRBJ1-1 and V is TRBV6-5; D not resolved. The length of the CDR3 is 15 residues. Germline V gives CDR1 MNHEY, CDR2 SVGAGI. The ends were cut back, 6 bases at V and 3 bases at J, with 17 bases in the middle. CDR3 amino acids: CASSLPGRRHTEAFF. For the CDR3, the DNA is TGTGCCAGCAGCCTGCCCGGCCGGAGGCACACTGAAGCTTTCTTT.

The chain is built from TRBV6-5 and TRBJ2-3; D may be TRBD1 (5 bases). With 6 bases removed from V and 2 bases from J, the gap between germline ends came to 9 bases. CDR3 size: 13 residues. Germline V gene data show CDR1 as MNHEY and CDR2 as SVGAGI. CDR3: CASSQGITDTQYF. Written as DNA, the CDR3 is TGTGCCAGCAGCCAGGGTATCACAGATACGCAGTATTTT.

The chain uses TRBV2 and TRBJ2-7; TRBD1 is a possible D gene (6 bases). CDR1 and CDR2 (germline): SNHLY, FYNNEI. The V end was cut by 10 bases, the J end by 3 bases, with 7 bases between. There are 10 residues in the CDR3. The CDR3 DNA reads TGTGCCACACAGGGCTACGAGCAGTACTTC. Amino acids: CATQGYEQYF.

The rearrangement uses TRBV9 and TRBJ2-1; 7 nucleotides line up with TRBD2. The J segment lost 5 bases and the V segment lost 0 bases, leaving 8 bases of the junction unmatched. CDR3 length: 16 amino acids. The V gene's germline CDR1 is SGDLS and CDR2 YYNGEE. As DNA, the CDR3 is TGTGCCAGCAGCGTAGGGGCGGGGGAGGTTGACAATGAGCAGTTCTTC. Protein sequence: CASSVGAGEVDNEQFF.

The gene calls are TRBV18 and TRBJ2-3, with D uncertain. The CDR3 length is 14 residues. Germline V gene lookup returns CDR1 KGHSH and CDR2 LQKENI. Trimming removed 0 bases at V and 1 base at J, with 5 bases between. The CDR3: CASSPPPGTDTQYF. DNA of the CDR3: TGTGCCAGCTCACCACCTCCGGGCACAGATACGCAGTATTTT.

The rearrangement uses TRBV27 and TRBJ2-6; 9 bases map to TRBD1. V was clipped by 3 bases and J by 0 bases; unmatched bases: 6. The CDR3 has 18 amino acids. Per germline, CDR1 MNHEY and CDR2 SMNVEV (reference sequence). The CDR3 spells CASSFKGQGVSGANVLTF. For the CDR3, the DNA is TGTGCCAGCAGTTTTAAGGGACAGGGAGTCTCTGGGGCCAACGTCCTGACTTTC. The full variable domain, in which reference TRBV27 and TRBJ2-6 provide the parts outside the CDR3, is EAQVTQNPRYLITVTGKKLTVTCSQNMNHEYMSWYRQDPGLGLRQIYYSMNVEVTDKGDVPEGYKVSRKEKRNFPLILESPSPNQTSLYFCASSFKGQGVSGANVLTFGAGSRLTVL.

The rearrangement links TRBV11-2 to TRBJ1-2, with D possibly TRBD1 on 6 matching bases. The germline gives CDR1 SGHAT, CDR2 FQNNGV. This CDR3 spans 14 amino acids. V was trimmed by 5 bases and J by 5 bases, leaving 15 bases between them. The chain's CDR3 is CASSPGTNFYGYTF. CDR3 in DNA: TGTGCCAGCAGCCCCGGGACAAACTTTTATGGCTACACCTTC.

This clone was seen a handful of times. This sequence joins TRBV5-1 and TRBJ2-7, with a possible D match to TRBD2 (5 bases). Trimming stripped 2 bases from V and 4 bases from J, with 10 bases between. The CDR3 totals 13 residues. Germline values: CDR1 SGHRS, CDR2 YFSETQ. CDR3 DNA: TGCGCCAGCAGCTTACCGGGGATGTACGAGCAGTACTTC. Amino acid sequence: CASSLPGMYEQYF.

The rearrangement uses TRBV10-3 and TRBJ2-1, with 10 bases identical to TRBD1. Germline V gene sequence: CDR1 ENHRY, CDR2 SYGVKD. The V segment lost 0 bases and the J segment 4 bases; nucleotides outside the gene matches: 0. The CDR3 length is 15 residues. CDR3 region: CAISESGQGYNEQFF. The CDR3 region has the DNA TGTGCCATCAGTGAGTCGGGACAGGGGTACAATGAGCAGTTCTTC.

The V and J genes are TRBV2 and TRBJ1-1, with D maybe TRBD1 (5 bases). Trimming pared 2 bases from V and 1 base from J, leaving 5 bases between. The CDR3 contains 13 residues. Per the germline V gene, CDR1 is SNHLY and CDR2 is FYNNEI. The CDR3 is CASSERGNTEAFF. As DNA, the CDR3 is TGTGCCAGCAGTGAAAGGGGGAACACTGAAGCTTTCTTT.

The rearrangement links TRBV28 to TRBJ2-7; D gene uncertain. Germline CDR1 reads MDHEN; CDR2 reads SYDVKM. The CDR3 loop spans 15 amino acids. V dropped 4 bases and J dropped 2 bases, with 15 bases sitting between them. The CDR3 sequence: CASSSNTRTAYEQYF. DNA for the CDR3: TGTGCCAGCAGTTCGAATACGCGAACCGCCTACGAGCAGTACTTC.